This TCR beta chain emerged from a study of T cell responses to AZD1222 COVID-19 vaccine. Study-level points and caveats: Unmutated regions of variants are reportedly targeted by nearly half of spike-specific TCRs. Among those given AZD1222, only six were seropositive at baseline. No repertoire was sampled before or during the peak T cell response, only after it.

TCRdb's copy holds only in-frame clones and misses some; the assay was immunoSEQ multiplex PCR. The sample has 90,000 to 95,000 clones; around nine tenths are singletons. Trimming took off 9 bases at V and 3 bases at J, with 20 bases between the two ends. Looked up from germline, CDR1 is MNHEY and CDR2 is SMNVEV (reference sequence). The CDR3 sequence is 15 residues long. In regard to this clone: Its antigen is unknown.

Sequenced material: peripheral blood, taken 28 days after the second AZD1222 dose. This receptor was obtained from an adult who received the AZD1222 COVID-19 vaccine. The rearrangement joins TRBV27 to TRBJ1-1; D is ambiguous. The CDR3: CASKPGLTAYTEAFF. The CDR3 nucleotides read TGTGCCAGTAAGCCCGGACTGACGGCCTACACTGAAGCTTTCTTT.